These 23 T cell receptor beta chains came from one sample sequenced in a study of T cell repertoires in cytomegalovirus infection. TCRdb fed the reads into MiXCR, producing one record per CDR3 protein. The data show about 570,000 distinct CDR3 sequences, 40% seen once. No antigens are known for them. The sample was cultured PBMCs, taken from culture after CMV antigen stimulation. These receptors were taken from a human donor in good health (CMV status not recorded). Some clones in this sample may be carry-over from other donors' samples.

There are a few counts of this clonotype. The chain combines TRBV25-1 with TRBJ1-6; possible D gene TRBD1, 6 bases. The V and J ends lost 5 bases and 6 bases respectively, with 8 bases between them. CDR1 MGHDK and CDR2 SYGVNS come from the germline V gene. The CDR3 loop spans 13 amino acids. This CDR3 is CASSSGVNSPLHF. The CDR3 coding sequence is TGTGCCAGCAGTTCAGGGGTTAATTCACCCCTCCACTTT.

This chain links TRBV7-9 with TRBJ2-1; 8 bases align to TRBD2. The germline V gene has CDR1 SEHNR and CDR2 FQNEAQ (reference sequence). This CDR3 is built from 13 residues. J lost 14 bases, V lost 1 base, and 7 bases had no gene match. CDR3 sequence reads: CASSLGTREVKFF. The CDR3 region has the DNA TGTGCCAGCAGCTTAGGAACGCGGGAGGTAAAGTTCTTC.

This chain uses TRBV28 with TRBJ1-2; 7 bases line up with TRBD1. V shed 10 bases, J shed 4 bases, and the junction held 6 bases outside the gene matches. CDR3 length equals 12 residues. Germline values: CDR1 MDHEN, CDR2 SYDVKM. The CDR3 DNA follows: TGTGCCACCTTGGAGGGGGCCTATGGCTACACCTTC. It specifies CATLEGAYGYTF.

This rearrangement joins TRBV7-2 to TRBJ1-1, with D uncertain. The CDR3 runs to 15 residues. Germline V gives CDR1 SGHTA, CDR2 FQGNSA. The V end lost 1 base, the J end lost 0 bases, and 9 bases lay between the germline ends. As DNA, the CDR3 is TGTGCCAGCAGCTTAGTCGCAGAAATGAACACTGAAGCTTTCTTT. This sequence encodes CASSLVAEMNTEAFF. Variable domain in full (rest from reference TRBV7-2 and TRBJ1-1): GAGVSQSPSNKVTEKGKDVELRCDPISGHTALYWYRQSLGQGLEFLIYFQGNSAPDKSGLPSDRFSAERTGGSVSTLTIQRTQQEDSAVYLCASSLVAEMNTEAFFGQGTRLTVV.

The chain has TRBV19 and TRBJ1-6; 9 nucleotides agree with TRBD1. The CDR3 is 16 residues long. V was pared by 4 bases and J by 7 bases, with 8 bases of the junction left unmatched. Germline-derived CDR1 and CDR2 are LNHDA and SQIVND (reference sequence). The CDR3 bases are TGTGCCAGTAGTACCACAACAGGGGGCGGAAATTCACCCCTCCACTTT. Amino acids: CASSTTTGGGNSPLHF.

This rearrangement joins TRBV20-1 to TRBJ2-3, with D possibly TRBD2 on 5 matching bases. Germline-derived CDR1 and CDR2 are DFQATT and SNEGSKA (reference sequence). CDR3 length equals 15 residues. V dropped 8 bases and J dropped 4 bases, with 22 bases sitting between them. CDR3 nucleotides: TGCAGTCCCAAGGCGAGACCGGGGTATCCAGATACGCAGTATTTT. Amino acids: CSPKARPGYPDTQYF.

Of note for this clonotype: At one end, the junction sequence differs from germline, possibly due to a read error. The chain has TRBV12-3 or TRBV12-4 and TRBJ2-1; TRBD2 matches at 16 bases. The CDR3 sequence is 16 residues long. In nucleotides, the CDR3 is TGTGCCAGCAGTTTGGCCGGGACTAGCGGGGGGGCCACGAATATCTTC. This gives the protein CASSLAGTSGGATNIF.

This clonotype was counted between two and nine times. This chain connects TRBV7-2 to TRBJ2-7, with D perhaps TRBD2 (7 bases). Trimming shortened V by 5 bases and J by 2 bases, and 19 bases separated the two germline ends. Germline values: CDR1 SGHTA, CDR2 FQGNSA. This CDR3 is built from 16 residues. The CDR3 is CASSRSGGGGAYEQYF. The CDR3 DNA is TGTGCCAGCAGCCGCTCCGGAGGGGGAGGGGCCTACGAGCAGTACTTC.

The genes are TRBV7-7 and TRBJ1-3; weak D call: TRBD1 (5 bases). This CDR3 has 15 residues. V was trimmed by 1 base and J by 2 bases, leaving 9 bases between them. Germline lookup yields CDR1 SSHAT and CDR2 FNYEAQ (reference sequence). CDR3 in DNA: TGTGCCAGCAGCTTAGACGGGGGACCTGGAAACACCATATATTTT. Protein: CASSLDGGPGNTIYF.

This chain joins TRBV4-3 and TRBJ2-7; D may be TRBD1 (6 bases). V was trimmed by 2 bases and J by 6 bases, leaving 11 bases between them. CDR1 is LGHNA, CDR2 YSLEER, per germline. The CDR3 is made up of 13 amino acids. This CDR3 reads CASSQSTGFEQYF. In nucleotides, the CDR3 is TGCGCCAGCAGCCAATCCACAGGGTTCGAGCAGTACTTC.

The CDR3 DNA reads TGTGCCAGCAGCGCAGACGGGGAATCGGGCGCCAAAAACATTCAGTACTTC. Translation gives CASSADGESGAKNIQYF. This chain links TRBV7-2 with TRBJ2-4; D possibly corresponds to TRBD2 (5 bases). In germline, CDR1 is SGHTA, CDR2 FQGNSA. The CDR3 consists of 17 residues. V dropped 5 bases and J dropped 1 base, with 18 bases sitting between them.

This clonotype came up many times. J is TRBJ2-5 and V is TRBV7-2, with D perhaps TRBD2 (5 bases). The CDR3 spans 15 residues. The V gene's germline CDR1 is SGHTA and CDR2 FQGNSA. V was cut by 1 base and J by 5 bases, with 14 bases left in between. Written as DNA, the CDR3 is TGTGCCAGCAGCTTAGATACTGGGAGCGTGGAGACCCAGTACTTC. As protein: CASSLDTGSVETQYF.

Regarding this clonotype: The junction does not match germline at one end; this may be a read error. The chain carries TRBV5-3 and TRBJ2-7, with 14 bases aligning to TRBD2. TRBV5-3 qualifies as an ORF whose function is uncertain. CDR3 length: 13 amino acids. CDR3 amino acids: CASSSPGLAGEYF. CDR3 nucleotides: TGTGCCAGCAGCTCGCCGGGACTAGCGGGAGAGTACTTC.

This chain uses TRBV4-1 with TRBJ1-4; 9 nucleotides agree with TRBD1. The CDR3 is made up of 14 amino acids. The germline gives CDR1 MGHRA, CDR2 YSYEKL. The V and J ends lost 3 bases and 8 bases, in that order; junction bases with no gene match: 4. CDR3 bases: TGCGCCAGCAGCCAGGGGACAGGGCCCGAAAAACTGTTTTTT. Its translation: CASSQGTGPEKLFF.

CDR3 sequence (DNA): TGTGCCAGCAGCTTGGCCGACGGGGTTCCCACTGAAGCTTTCTTT. Translated, it gives CASSLADGVPTEAFF. The chain combines TRBV7-4 with TRBJ1-1, with D hard to call. The CDR3 has 15 residues. The V and J ends lost 3 bases and 4 bases respectively, with 15 bases between them. Per germline, CDR1 SGHVT and CDR2 SQSDAQ.

The V call is TRBV28, the J call TRBJ2-3; 9 positions match TRBD2. Per germline, CDR1 MDHEN and CDR2 SYDVKM. The CDR3 runs 16 residues. The junction had 5 bases not matched to a gene; V was cut back by 1 base and J by 3 bases. CDR3 sequence: CASSLSRLAGTDTQYF. In DNA, the CDR3 is TGTGCCAGCAGTTTATCGCGTCTAGCGGGAACAGATACGCAGTATTTT.

In the case of this clonotype: The junction departs from germline at one end; a sequencing error may be responsible. CDR3 sequence (DNA): TGCAGTGCTAGCCAATCCGTGAATAGCGATCAGCCCCAGCATTTT. It codes for CSASQSVNSDQPQHF. This chain links TRBV20-1 with TRBJ1-5; D gene ambiguous. Germline loops: CDR1 DFQATT, CDR2 SNEGSKA (reference sequence). The CDR3 runs to 15 residues.

The chain couples TRBV5-4 to TRBJ2-3; 9 nucleotides match TRBD2. Germline values: CDR1 SGHNT, CDR2 YYREEE (reference sequence). The CDR3 consists of 16 residues. V trimming: 5 bases; J trimming: 5 bases; junction bases outside the gene matches: 12. CDR3 nucleotides: TGTGCCAGCAGTAGGGGTGTAGCGGGAGTGGGAGATACGCAGTATTTT. Encoded protein: CASSRGVAGVGDTQYF.

The chain links TRBV12-3 or TRBV12-4 to TRBJ2-1, with TRBD1 matching over 8 bases. V lost 3 bases to trimming and J lost 12 bases; unmatched junction nucleotides: 4. This CDR3 spans 12 amino acids. The CDR3 nucleotides read TGTGCCAGCAGTTTTTCCGGGACAGGGCAGTTCTTC. It encodes CASSFSGTGQFF.

The chain recombines TRBV7-8 with TRBJ2-5; D is undetermined. Germline V gene sequence: CDR1 SGHVS, CDR2 FQNEAQ. The V and J ends lost 4 bases and 1 base respectively, with 13 bases between them. This CDR3 contains 15 residues. CDR3 DNA sequence: TGTGCCAGCAGCTCCCGAGAAGGGCGCCAAGAGACCCAGTACTTC. Its protein is CASSSREGRQETQYF.

CDR3 residues: CASKGGTLPSTDTQYF. The CDR3, as DNA: TGTGCCAGCAAGGGGGGGACGCTACCTAGCACAGATACGCAGTATTTT. V and J are TRBV28 and TRBJ2-3; TRBD2 is a possible D gene (7 bases). The CDR3 spans 16 residues. Germline CDR1 MDHEN, CDR2 SYDVKM. V was clipped by 7 bases and J by 0 bases, with 17 bases between them. The entire variable domain, with the rest obtained from reference TRBV28 and TRBJ2-3, is as follows: DVKVTQSSRYLVKRTGEKVFLECVQDMDHENMFWYRQDPGLGLRLIYFSYDVKMKEKGDIPEGYSVSREKKERFSLILESASTNQTSMYLCASKGGTLPSTDTQYFGPGTRLTVL.

Concerning this clonotype: Compared with germline, one end of the junction differs, possibly owing to a read error. The chain employs TRBV5-1 and TRBJ1-1, with a weak D call TRBD1 (5 bases). The CDR3 is 13 amino acids. Germline V CDR1 and CDR2: SGHRS, YFSETQ. CDR3 sequence reads: CASSLDVAGPPIF. CDR3 coding DNA: TGCGCCAGCAGCTTGGATGTCGCGGGACCTCCTATCTTT.

The chain combines TRBV28 with TRBJ2-1; either TRBD1 or TRBD2 may supply D (6 bases each). Trimming stripped 3 bases from V and 7 bases from J, with 16 bases between. This CDR3 spans 15 amino acids. Germline CDR1 is MDHEN and CDR2 is SYDVKM. The chain's CDR3 is CASSFWGAQGNEQFF. In DNA, the CDR3 is TGTGCCAGCAGTTTTTGGGGGGCCCAGGGGAATGAGCAGTTCTTC.